The rows below give T cell receptor beta chains drawn from one sample of a study of blood T cell repertoires in COVID-19. TCRdb keeps only in-frame clones here, not all; method: immunoSEQ multiplex PCR. In the table there are about 130,000 clones, 86% of which are singletons. Sequenced input: PBMCs or T cells enriched from blood (not recorded which). The receptor set was obtained from a man aged 50 to 60 who had recovered from COVID-19. CDR3s include the opening cysteine and the closing phenylalanine or tryptophan. The order of the fields is V gene, clone size, CDR3 length, CDR3 protein. Clone size is stated in some rows and not others, as once, few, many or a class when expanded.

v_gene: TRBV19; abundance: few; len: 15; CDR3aa: CASSITGRRNQPQHF
v_gene: TRBV9; abundance: NA; len: 13; CDR3aa: CASTGQGNYGYTF
v_gene: TRBV7-3; abundance: NA; len: 15; CDR3aa: CASSLLGHSYNEQFF
v_gene: TRBV9; abundance: NA; len: 16; CDR3aa: CASSARVLGGRDTQYF
v_gene: TRBV2; abundance: NA; len: 17; CDR3aa: CASSKGAYASITYGYTF
v_gene: TRBV28; abundance: NA; len: 14; CDR3aa: CASSAWDRGSAAFF
v_gene: TRBV7-2; abundance: NA; len: 19; CDR3aa: CASSFSGVGLAGVPGELFF
v_gene: TRBV10-3; abundance: NA; len: 18; CDR3aa: CAISESSGWTSGRNEQFF
v_gene: TRBV2; abundance: NA; len: 14; CDR3aa: CASSQPGQNQPQHF
v_gene: TRBV3-1/TRBV3-2; abundance: few; len: 13; CDR3aa: CASSQDDSYGYTF
v_gene: TRBV5-6; abundance: NA; len: 18; CDR3aa: CASSRTLDFGPLAYGYTF